A selection of T cell receptor beta chains follows, all from one sample in a study of cytomegalovirus exposure and HLA in healthy donors. Using immunoSEQ multiplex PCR, the repertoire was profiled, and TCRdb retains in-frame clones only, with some absent. Of about 160,000 clones listed, over 60% are singletons. Sequenced material: PBMCs. The receptors originated from a woman aged 30 to 39 in good health and CMV-seronegative. Each CDR3 is given with its conserved first and last residue. D genes are given only for firm matches. The size field is filled for only some rows; it gives once, few, many or a size class.

V gene: TRBV25-1
D gene: NA
J gene: TRBJ2-1
clone size: NA
CDR3 protein: CASPYNEQFF
CDR3 DNA: TGTGCCAGTCCTTACAATGAGCAGTTCTTC

V gene: TRBV11-1
D gene: TRBD1
J gene: TRBJ2-2
clone size: NA
CDR3 protein: CASSFEWDRERTGELFF
CDR3 DNA: TGTGCCAGCAGCTTTGAATGGGACAGGGAGCGCACCGGGGAGCTGTTTTTT

V gene: TRBV27
D gene: NA
J gene: TRBJ1-6
clone size: NA
CDR3 protein: CASSLGGASPLHF
CDR3 DNA: TGTGCCAGCAGTTTAGGGGGGGCGTCACCCCTCCACTTT

V gene: TRBV19
D gene: NA
J gene: TRBJ2-7
clone size: NA
CDR3 protein: CASSISGVNTYEQYF
CDR3 DNA: TGTGCCAGTAGTATATCGGGGGTAAATACCTACGAGCAGTACTTC

V gene: TRBV4-1
D gene: NA
J gene: TRBJ1-1
clone size: few
CDR3 protein: CASSQPTAGWTEAFF
CDR3 DNA: TGCGCCAGCAGCCAACCAACAGCGGGTTGGACTGAAGCTTTCTTT

V gene: TRBV14
D gene: NA
J gene: TRBJ2-2
clone size: once
CDR3 protein: CASSQVGVAANTGELFF
CDR3 DNA: TGTGCCAGCAGCCAAGTCGGGGTAGCGGCGAACACCGGGGAGCTGTTTTTT

V gene: TRBV19
D gene: TRBD2
J gene: TRBJ2-1
clone size: few
CDR3 protein: CASSYVLAGASNEQFF
CDR3 DNA: TGTGCCAGTAGCTATGTACTAGCGGGGGCATCTAATGAGCAGTTCTTC

V gene: TRBV28
D gene: NA
J gene: TRBJ2-1
clone size: NA
CDR3 protein: CASRADYNEQFF
CDR3 DNA: TGTGCCAGCAGAGCGGATTACAATGAGCAGTTCTTC

V gene: TRBV2
D gene: NA
J gene: TRBJ1-6
clone size: NA
CDR3 protein: CASSLDARGYNYNSPLHF
CDR3 DNA: TGTGCCAGCAGTCTGGACGCCCGGGGGTACAACTATAATTCACCCCTCCACTTT

V gene: TRBV28
D gene: NA
J gene: TRBJ1-5
clone size: NA
CDR3 protein: CASSYSREHQPQHF
CDR3 DNA: TGTGCCAGCAGTTATAGCAGGGAACATCAGCCCCAGCATTTT

V gene: TRBV12-5
D gene: NA
J gene: TRBJ1-1
clone size: NA
CDR3 protein: CASQTDRSVAFF
CDR3 DNA: TGTGCTAGCCAAACAGACAGGAGTGTAGCTTTCTTT

V gene: TRBV29-1
D gene: NA
J gene: TRBJ2-7
clone size: NA
CDR3 protein: CSVEGGVPYEQYF
CDR3 DNA: TGCAGCGTTGAAGGCGGGGTTCCCTACGAGCAGTACTTC

V gene: TRBV15
D gene: TRBD1
J gene: TRBJ2-7
clone size: NA
CDR3 protein: CATSQWDRGYEQYF
CDR3 DNA: TGTGCCACCAGCCAATGGGACAGGGGCTACGAGCAGTACTTC

V gene: TRBV27
D gene: NA
J gene: TRBJ2-1
clone size: few
CDR3 protein: CASSRRTSPSSYNEQFF
CDR3 DNA: TGTGCCAGCAGTCGTAGGACTTCACCTAGCTCCTACAATGAGCAGTTCTTC

V gene: TRBV2
D gene: NA
J gene: TRBJ2-2
clone size: NA
CDR3 protein: CASSEMRGGQELFF
CDR3 DNA: TGTGCCAGCAGTGAAATGAGGGGGGGCCAGGAGCTGTTTTTT

V gene: TRBV5-1
D gene: TRBD2
J gene: TRBJ2-1
clone size: once
CDR3 protein: CASSQSGGYNEQFF
CDR3 DNA: TGCGCCAGCAGCCAAAGCGGGGGCTACAATGAGCAGTTCTTC

V gene: TRBV5-6
D gene: NA
J gene: TRBJ2-7
clone size: NA
CDR3 protein: CASSLPQGGYEQYF
CDR3 DNA: TGTGCCAGCAGCTTACCTCAGGGGGGATACGAGCAGTACTTC

V gene: TRBV28
D gene: TRBD2
J gene: TRBJ2-7
clone size: NA
CDR3 protein: CASSTTSGSSYEQYF
CDR3 DNA: TGTGCCAGCAGCACCACTAGCGGGAGCTCCTACGAGCAGTACTTC

V gene: TRBV5-4
D gene: TRBD2
J gene: TRBJ2-1
clone size: NA
CDR3 protein: CASSLAEGLAGGGEQFF
CDR3 DNA: TGTGCCAGCAGCTTGGCCGAGGGACTAGCGGGAGGAGGTGAGCAGTTCTTC

V gene: TRBV5-1
D gene: TRBD1
J gene: TRBJ1-4
clone size: few
CDR3 protein: CASNLGQGDEKLFF
CDR3 DNA: TGCGCCAGCAACCTCGGACAGGGGGATGAAAAACTGTTTTTT

V gene: TRBV27
D gene: TRBD2
J gene: TRBJ2-3
clone size: few
CDR3 protein: CASSPRLAGGTDTQYF
CDR3 DNA: TGTGCCAGCAGTCCCAGACTAGCGGGAGGGACAGATACGCAGTATTTT

V gene: TRBV7-9
D gene: NA
J gene: TRBJ2-7
clone size: NA
CDR3 protein: CASSRGTPYEQYF
CDR3 DNA: TGTGCCAGCAGCCGTGGGACACCCTACGAGCAGTACTTC

V gene: TRBV28
D gene: TRBD1
J gene: TRBJ1-3
clone size: few
CDR3 protein: CASSTGAGNTIYF
CDR3 DNA: TGTGCCAGCAGTACAGGGGCTGGAAACACCATATATTTT

V gene: TRBV30
D gene: NA
J gene: TRBJ2-1
clone size: NA
CDR3 protein: CAWSVWTYNEQFF
CDR3 DNA: TGTGCCTGGAGTGTCTGGACTTACAATGAGCAGTTCTTC

V gene: TRBV4-2
D gene: TRBD1
J gene: TRBJ1-1
clone size: once
CDR3 protein: CASSQPGTVNTEAFF
CDR3 DNA: TGTGCCAGCAGCCAGCCCGGGACAGTGAACACTGAAGCTTTCTTT

V gene: TRBV9
D gene: TRBD1
J gene: TRBJ2-2
clone size: few
CDR3 protein: CASSVGQGNTGELFF
CDR3 DNA: TGTGCCAGCAGCGTGGGACAGGGGAACACCGGGGAGCTGTTTTTT

V gene: TRBV4-1
D gene: TRBD1
J gene: TRBJ1-2
clone size: NA
CDR3 protein: CASSQGRGTAYGYTF
CDR3 DNA: TGCGCCAGCAGCCAAGGAAGGGGGACAGCGTATGGCTACACCTTC

V gene: TRBV2
D gene: TRBD2
J gene: TRBJ2-7
clone size: NA
CDR3 protein: CASSEDSWGLAGTVQYF
CDR3 DNA: TGTGCCAGCAGTGAGGATAGTTGGGGACTAGCGGGAACTGTGCAGTACTTC

V gene: TRBV2
D gene: NA
J gene: TRBJ1-5
clone size: NA
CDR3 protein: CASTGGRGGVQPQHF
CDR3 DNA: TGTGCCAGCACTGGGGGGAGGGGTGGTGTTCAGCCCCAGCATTTT

V gene: TRBV6-5
D gene: NA
J gene: TRBJ2-1
clone size: NA
CDR3 protein: CASREPRSSYNEQFF
CDR3 DNA: TGTGCCAGCAGAGAACCTAGAAGCTCCTACAATGAGCAGTTCTTC

V gene: TRBV19
D gene: TRBD1
J gene: TRBJ1-5
clone size: NA
CDR3 protein: CASSIGTGGQPQHF
CDR3 DNA: TGTGCCAGTAGTATCGGGACAGGAGGACAGCCCCAGCATTTT

V gene: TRBV29-1
D gene: TRBD2
J gene: TRBJ2-2
clone size: NA
CDR3 protein: CSVDGTSDTGELFF
CDR3 DNA: TGCAGCGTGGACGGGACTAGCGACACCGGGGAGCTGTTTTTT

V gene: TRBV11-3
D gene: TRBD1
J gene: TRBJ2-1
clone size: NA
CDR3 protein: CASSAGQDNNEQFF
CDR3 DNA: TGTGCCAGCAGCGCGGGACAGGACAACAATGAGCAGTTCTTC

V gene: TRBV5-1
D gene: TRBD2
J gene: TRBJ2-1
clone size: NA
CDR3 protein: CASSLGLAGESEQFF
CDR3 DNA: TGCGCCAGCAGCTTGGGACTAGCGGGAGAGTCTGAGCAGTTCTTC

V gene: TRBV18
D gene: TRBD2
J gene: TRBJ2-7
clone size: NA
CDR3 protein: CASSPGLVPEQYF
CDR3 DNA: TGTGCCAGCTCACCCGGACTAGTTCCCGAGCAGTACTTC

V gene: TRBV7-9
D gene: TRBD2
J gene: TRBJ2-5
clone size: once
CDR3 protein: CASSLTGGQETQYF
CDR3 DNA: TGTGCCAGCAGCTTAACGGGGGGGCAAGAGACCCAGTACTTC

V gene: TRBV14
D gene: NA
J gene: TRBJ1-4
clone size: NA
CDR3 protein: CASSHTTEKLFF
CDR3 DNA: TGTGCCAGCAGCCATACAACAGAAAAACTGTTTTTT

V gene: TRBV28
D gene: TRBD1
J gene: TRBJ2-7
clone size: NA
CDR3 protein: CASRKTGAYEQYF
CDR3 DNA: TGTGCCAGCAGGAAGACAGGGGCCTACGAGCAGTACTTC

V gene: TRBV28
D gene: TRBD2
J gene: TRBJ2-7
clone size: NA
CDR3 protein: CASTRDYPPYEQYF
CDR3 DNA: TGTGCCAGCACCAGGGACTATCCCCCCTACGAGCAGTACTTC

V gene: TRBV6-1
D gene: TRBD1
J gene: TRBJ1-2
clone size: NA
CDR3 protein: CASSDGTGLGYTF
CDR3 DNA: TGTGCCAGCAGTGACGGGACAGGGCTTGGCTACACCTTC

V gene: TRBV19
D gene: NA
J gene: TRBJ2-5
clone size: few
CDR3 protein: CASSAAWGEGTQYF
CDR3 DNA: TGTGCCAGTAGTGCTGCGTGGGGAGAGGGGACCCAGTACTTC

V gene: TRBV6-6
D gene: NA
J gene: TRBJ1-3
clone size: NA
CDR3 protein: CASSPNGHNSGNTIYF
CDR3 DNA: TGTGCCAGCAGCCCCAATGGACATAACTCTGGAAACACCATATATTTT

V gene: TRBV7-2
D gene: NA
J gene: TRBJ1-1
clone size: NA
CDR3 protein: CASSWFWGESTEAFF
CDR3 DNA: TGTGCCAGCAGCTGGTTTTGGGGCGAGAGCACTGAAGCTTTCTTT

V gene: TRBV5-1
D gene: NA
J gene: TRBJ1-1
clone size: NA
CDR3 protein: CASSRGTAERTEAFF
CDR3 DNA: TGCGCCAGCAGCAGGGGGACGGCTGAACGCACTGAAGCTTTCTTT

V gene: TRBV6-1
D gene: NA
J gene: TRBJ1-5
clone size: NA
CDR3 protein: CASSPDTHQPQHF
CDR3 DNA: TGTGCCAGCAGCCCAGACACCCATCAGCCCCAGCATTTT

V gene: TRBV7-8
D gene: NA
J gene: TRBJ1-1
clone size: NA
CDR3 protein: CASSWLGQNTEAFF
CDR3 DNA: TGTGCCAGCAGCTGGCTGGGCCAGAACACTGAAGCTTTCTTT

V gene: TRBV11-2
D gene: NA
J gene: TRBJ2-3
clone size: NA
CDR3 protein: CASSVTTTPVADTQYF
CDR3 DNA: TGTGCCAGCAGCGTAACTACTACCCCGGTCGCAGATACGCAGTATTTT

V gene: TRBV9
D gene: TRBD2
J gene: TRBJ2-1
clone size: few
CDR3 protein: CASSVASGSRGNEQFF
CDR3 DNA: TGTGCCAGCAGCGTAGCAAGCGGGAGCAGGGGCAATGAGCAGTTCTTC

V gene: TRBV28
D gene: NA
J gene: TRBJ2-4
clone size: few
CDR3 protein: CASRTGWGNIQYF
CDR3 DNA: TGTGCCAGCAGAACAGGTTGGGGAAACATTCAGTACTTC

V gene: TRBV18
D gene: TRBD1
J gene: TRBJ1-5
clone size: NA
CDR3 protein: CASTAGGGQPQHF
CDR3 DNA: TGTGCCAGCACCGCAGGGGGCGGTCAGCCCCAGCATTTT

V gene: TRBV9
D gene: NA
J gene: TRBJ2-6
clone size: NA
CDR3 protein: CASSVRRLGGANVLTF
CDR3 DNA: TGTGCCAGCAGCGTACGCCGACTGGGTGGGGCCAACGTCCTGACTTTC

V gene: TRBV7-9
D gene: NA
J gene: TRBJ2-7
clone size: NA
CDR3 protein: CASSLYPRDEQYF
CDR3 DNA: TGTGCCAGCAGTTTGTACCCCAGGGACGAGCAGTACTTC

V gene: TRBV6-5
D gene: TRBD1
J gene: TRBJ1-5
clone size: few
CDR3 protein: CASSERQGPSSQHF
CDR3 DNA: TGTGCCAGCAGTGAGCGACAGGGCCCTTCGTCCCAGCATTTT

V gene: TRBV5-6
D gene: NA
J gene: TRBJ1-1
clone size: few
CDR3 protein: CASSPYRSNTEAFF
CDR3 DNA: TGTGCCAGCAGCCCGTACAGGTCGAACACTGAAGCTTTCTTT

V gene: TRBV7-2
D gene: TRBD1
J gene: TRBJ1-2
clone size: NA
CDR3 protein: CASSLLGGEDYGYTF
CDR3 DNA: TGTGCCAGCAGCTTATTAGGGGGCGAAGACTATGGCTACACCTTC

V gene: TRBV28
D gene: NA
J gene: TRBJ2-5
clone size: NA
CDR3 protein: CASSLYTAGETQYF
CDR3 DNA: TGTGCCAGCAGTTTATACACGGCCGGGGAGACCCAGTACTTC

V gene: TRBV28
D gene: TRBD1
J gene: TRBJ1-2
clone size: few
CDR3 protein: CASSSPLTGGYSGYTF
CDR3 DNA: TGTGCCAGCAGTTCCCCGTTGACAGGGGGGTATAGTGGCTACACCTTC

V gene: TRBV6-4
D gene: TRBD2
J gene: TRBJ2-7
clone size: NA
CDR3 protein: CASSDSSLWRGLANGSVQYEQYF
CDR3 DNA: TGTGCCAGCAGTGACTCGAGTCTCTGGAGGGGACTAGCGAACGGGAGTGTCCAGTACGAGCAGTACTTC

V gene: TRBV9
D gene: TRBD1
J gene: TRBJ2-1
clone size: once
CDR3 protein: CASSVEGASYNEQFF
CDR3 DNA: TGTGCCAGCAGCGTAGAGGGGGCCTCCTACAATGAGCAGTTCTTC